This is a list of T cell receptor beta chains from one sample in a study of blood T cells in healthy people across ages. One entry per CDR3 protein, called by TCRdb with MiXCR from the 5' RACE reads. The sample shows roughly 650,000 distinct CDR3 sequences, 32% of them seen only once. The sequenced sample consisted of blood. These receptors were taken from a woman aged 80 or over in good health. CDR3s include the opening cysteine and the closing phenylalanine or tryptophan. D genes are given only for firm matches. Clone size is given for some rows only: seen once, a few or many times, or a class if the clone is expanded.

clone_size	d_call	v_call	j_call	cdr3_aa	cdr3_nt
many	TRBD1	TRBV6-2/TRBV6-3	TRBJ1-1	CASNPEGQPYTEAFF	TGTGCCAGCAACCCCGAGGGACAGCCGTACACTGAAGCTTTCTTT
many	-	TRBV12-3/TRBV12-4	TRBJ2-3	CASSPGQLYTDTQYF	TGTGCCAGCAGTCCCGGACAGCTCTACACAGATACGCAGTATTTT
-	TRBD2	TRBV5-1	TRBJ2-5	CASSYRTSGAETQYF	TGCGCCAGCAGCTACCGGACTAGCGGGGCAGAGACCCAGTACTTC
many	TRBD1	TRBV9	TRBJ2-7	CASSMDPGQGKNEQYF	TGTGCCAGCAGTATGGACCCGGGACAGGGAAAAAACGAGCAGTACTTC
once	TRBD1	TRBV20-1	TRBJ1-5	CCAIGTVNQPQHF	TGCTGTGCCATCGGGACAGTCAATCAGCCTCAGCATTTT
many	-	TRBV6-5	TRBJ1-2	CAVFLGIYGYTF	TGTGCCGTTTTTTTGGGAATCTATGGCTACACCTTC
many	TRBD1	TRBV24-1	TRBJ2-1	CATSGPGQQDRNEQFF	TGTGCCACCAGTGGTCCGGGACAGCAGGACAGGAATGAGCAGTTCTTC
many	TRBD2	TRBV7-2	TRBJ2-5	CASSPDSGGLQETQYF	TGTGCCAGCAGCCCCGATAGCGGGGGGCTCCAAGAGACCCAGTACTTC
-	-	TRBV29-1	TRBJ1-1	CSVEGRTGGNTEAFF	TGCAGCGTTGAAGGTAGAACAGGTGGGAACACTGAAGCTTTCTTT
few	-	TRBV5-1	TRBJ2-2	CASSFAATKAGELFF	TGCGCCAGCAGCTTCGCGGCTACCAAAGCCGGGGAGCTGTTTTTT
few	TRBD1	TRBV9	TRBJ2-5	CASSAGQIQETQYF	TGTGCCAGCAGCGCGGGACAGATCCAAGAGACCCAGTACTTC
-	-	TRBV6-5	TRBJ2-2	CASSYGQGELFF	TGTGCCAGCAGTTACGGCCAGGGGGAGCTGTTTTTT
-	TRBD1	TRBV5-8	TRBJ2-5	CASSPGQGDRETQYF	TGTGCCAGCAGCCCGGGACAGGGGGATCGAGAGACCCAGTACTTC
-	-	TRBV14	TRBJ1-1	CASSQDPPQNTEAFF	TGTGCCAGCAGCCAAGATCCCCCCCAGAACACTGAAGCTTTCTTT
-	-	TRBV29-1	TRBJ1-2	CNAWGWSGGKTNYGYTF	TGCAACGCCTGGGGCTGGTCGGGGGGAAAGACAAACTATGGCTACACCTTC
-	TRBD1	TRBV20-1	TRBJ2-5	CSARSGQLKETQYF	TGCAGTGCTAGATCGGGACAGCTAAAAGAGACCCAGTACTTC
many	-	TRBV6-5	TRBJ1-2	CASSLGQLGGYTF	TGTGCCAGCAGTCTAGGCCAACTAGGCGGCTACACCTTC
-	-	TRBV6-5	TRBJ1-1	CASSYSRAGTGTEAFF	TGTGCCAGCAGTTACTCGAGGGCTGGGACGGGGACTGAAGCTTTCTTT
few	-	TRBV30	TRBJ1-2	CAWSVSVNNYGYTF	TGTGCCTGGAGTGTATCAGTTAATAACTATGGCTACACCTTC
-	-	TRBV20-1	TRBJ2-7	CSARVYEGEGEQYF	TGCAGTGCTAGAGTTTATGAGGGAGAGGGCGAGCAGTACTTC
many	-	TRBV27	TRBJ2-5	CASREGGPRETQYF	TGTGCCAGCAGGGAGGGGGGGCCTAGGGAGACCCAGTACTTC
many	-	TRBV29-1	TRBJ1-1	CSVIEAEAFF	TGCAGCGTCATCGAGGCTGAAGCTTTCTTT
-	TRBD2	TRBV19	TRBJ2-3	CASSIASGGSTDTQYF	TGTGCCAGTAGTATTGCCAGCGGGGGTAGCACAGATACGCAGTATTTT
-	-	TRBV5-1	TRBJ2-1	CASSFGGPASMDEQFF	TGCGCCAGCAGCTTCGGGGGGCCGGCCTCGATGGATGAGCAGTTCTTC
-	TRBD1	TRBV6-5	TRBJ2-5	CASSYGRDRQETQYF	TGTGCCAGCAGTTACGGCCGGGACAGGCAAGAGACCCAGTACTTC
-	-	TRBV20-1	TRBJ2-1	CSARGHGPNEQFF	TGCAGTGCCCGGGGCCACGGCCCCAATGAGCAGTTCTTC
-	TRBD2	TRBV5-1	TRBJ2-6	CASSLAGPRAGGPSSGANVLTF	TGCGCCAGCAGCTTGGCCGGTCCTAGAGCGGGGGGCCCGAGCTCTGGGGCCAACGTCCTGACTTTC
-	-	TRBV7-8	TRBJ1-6	CASSRPGGNSPLHF	TGTGCCAGCAGCCGCCCCGGGGGAAATTCACCCCTCCACTTT
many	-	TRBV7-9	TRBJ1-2	CASSFRDYGYTF	TGTGCCAGCAGCTTCAGAGACTATGGCTACACCTTC
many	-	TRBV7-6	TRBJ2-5	CASSLATRGGAGTQYF	TGTGCCAGCAGCTTAGCGACGCGCGGGGGCGCCGGGACCCAGTACTTC
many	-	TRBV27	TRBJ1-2	CASSLTPFGGYTF	TGTGCCAGCAGTTTAACCCCCTTCGGAGGCTACACCTTC
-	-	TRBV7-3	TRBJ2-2	CASSQTPRNTGELFF	TGTGCCAGCAGCCAGACGCCCCGGAACACCGGGGAGCTGTTTTTT
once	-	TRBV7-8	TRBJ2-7	CASSLARVVPSHERYF	TGTGCCAGCAGCTTAGCGCGTGTGGTGCCTTCTCACGAGCGGTACTTC
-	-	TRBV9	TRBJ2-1	CASVGLSNEQFF	TGTGCCAGCGTAGGTTTAAGCAATGAGCAGTTCTTC
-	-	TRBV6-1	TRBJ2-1	CASSEMGRRNEQFF	TGTGCCAGCAGTGAGATGGGGAGGCGTAATGAGCAGTTCTTC
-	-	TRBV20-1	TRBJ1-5	CSTTPGRNQPQHF	TGCAGTACTACCCCGGGCCGCAATCAGCCCCAGCATTTT
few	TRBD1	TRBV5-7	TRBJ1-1	CASRIRDRVLNTEAFF	TGTGCCAGCAGGATCCGGGACAGGGTATTGAACACTGAAGCTTTCTTT
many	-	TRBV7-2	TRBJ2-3	CASSLDLGGSSTQYF	TGTGCCAGCAGCTTAGATCTTGGGGGGAGTAGTACGCAGTATTTT
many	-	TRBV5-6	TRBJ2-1	CASSLDRVVYNEQFF	TGTGCCAGCAGCTTGGACAGGGTGGTCTACAATGAGCAGTTCTTC
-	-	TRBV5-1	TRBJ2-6	CASSLVGQGASGANVLHF	-
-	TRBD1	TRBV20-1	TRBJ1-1	CSAFRGDTEAFF	TGCAGTGCTTTCAGGGGGGACACTGAAGCTTTCTTT
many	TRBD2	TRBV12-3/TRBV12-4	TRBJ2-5	CASSPPSGGQETQYF	TGTGCCAGCAGTCCCCCTTCGGGGGGACAAGAGACCCAGTACTTC
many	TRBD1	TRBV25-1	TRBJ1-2	CASSELGQGLGYTF	TGTGCCAGCAGTGAATTGGGACAGGGATTAGGCTACACCTTC
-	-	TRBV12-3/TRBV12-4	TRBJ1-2	CASSQRGLGYGYTF	TGTGCCAGCAGTCAGCGGGGTTTAGGCTATGGCTACACCTTC
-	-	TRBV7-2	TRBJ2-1	CASSFNRGEQFF	TGTGCCAGCAGCTTTAACCGGGGCGAGCAGTTCTTC